This T cell receptor (beta chain) comes out of a study of blood T cell repertoires in COVID-19. Study-wide background: Specimens from acute and convalescent COVID-19 originated in the United States, Italy and Spain.

CDR3 length: 12 amino acids. The V end lost 3 bases, the J end lost 4 bases, and 6 bases lay between the germline ends. Germline loops: CDR1 LGHDT, CDR2 YNNKEL (reference sequence). Libraries were prepared by immunoSEQ multiplex PCR; TCRdb keeps only in-frame clonotypes and omits some of them. This table has 65,000 to 85,000 clones, less than 90% appearing once. This clonotype was sampled from a man older than 75 with COVID-19, enrolled during active disease. Sequenced: peripheral blood. V gene TRBV3-1 (or the pseudogene TRBV3-2) combines with J gene TRBJ1-2, with D tentatively TRBD1 (6 bases). The CDR3 DNA reads as TGTGCCAGCAGCCAGGACAGCTATGGCTACACCTTC. It is translated as CASSQDSYGYTF.